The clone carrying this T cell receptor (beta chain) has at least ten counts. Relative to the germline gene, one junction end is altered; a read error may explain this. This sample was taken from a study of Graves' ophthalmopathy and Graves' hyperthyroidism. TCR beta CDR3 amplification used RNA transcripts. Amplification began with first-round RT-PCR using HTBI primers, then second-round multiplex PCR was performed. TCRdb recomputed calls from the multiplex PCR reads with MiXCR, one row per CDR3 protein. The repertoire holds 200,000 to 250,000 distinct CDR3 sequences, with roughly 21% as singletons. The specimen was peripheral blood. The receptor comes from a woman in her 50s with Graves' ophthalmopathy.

The CDR3 is CASSQLAGEGDTQYF. DNA of the CDR3: TGTGCTAGCAGCCAACTAGCGGGAGAGGGAGATACGCAGTATTTT. The gene calls are TRBV7-7 and TRBJ2-3, with TRBD2 matching 11 bases. The CDR3 spans 15 residues. Per the germline V gene, CDR1 is SSHAT and CDR2 is FNYEAQ (reference sequence).